One sample yielded the 27 T cell receptor beta chains listed below, sequenced in a study of blood T cell repertoires in COVID-19 (TCRdb year 2020). Receptors were amplified or captured by the immunoSEQ multiplex PCR assay. Not all clones reach the TCRdb copy of this immuneACCESS table, which keeps in-frame sequences only. Checked studies attribute under half of the gap to unresolved V genes and leave the rest unexplained. This sample comprises under 80,000 clones, roughly four fifths of them detected only once. About 43% of the sample is taken by the ten largest. Sequences were obtained from peripheral blood. These receptor sequences come from a man at least 80 years old with acute or convalescent COVID-19.

The chain has TRBV19 and TRBJ1-5; D remains unclear. The CDR3 runs 13 residues. Per the germline V gene, CDR1 is LNHDA and CDR2 is SQIVND (reference sequence). Trimming left V 8 bases short and J 3 bases short, with 11 bases between. This CDR3 reads CASGGRINQPQHF. The CDR3 DNA reads as TGTGCCAGTGGCGGTCGGATCAATCAGCCCCAGCATTTT. Looking up the rest from reference TRBV19 and TRBJ1-5 gives the full variable domain: DGGITQSPKYLFRKEGQNVTLSCEQNLNHDAMYWYRQDPGQGLRLIYYSQIVNDFQKGDIAEGYSVSREKKESFPLTVTSAQKNPTAFYLCASGGRINQPQHFGDGTRLSIL.

CDR3 residues: CASSQVGQISGNTIYF. In DNA, the CDR3 is TGTGCCAGCAGCCAAGTGGGACAGATCTCTGGAAACACCATATATTTT. V usage is TRBV4-2 and J usage is TRBJ1-3; 7 positions match TRBD1. The junction had 3 bases not matched to a gene; V was cut back by 1 base and J by 0 bases. Per germline, CDR1 LGHNA and CDR2 YNFKEQ. The CDR3 has 16 amino acids.

The gene calls are TRBV24-1 and TRBJ1-2; possibly TRBD1 for D (6 bases). This CDR3 has 14 amino acids. Per the germline V gene, CDR1 is KGHDR and CDR2 is SFDVKD. Trimming shortened V by 7 bases and J by 7 bases, and 18 bases separated the two germline ends. The CDR3 is CATSTHGTPGGYTF. The CDR3 DNA sequence: TGTGCCACCAGCACCCACGGGACACCGGGTGGCTACACCTTC.

The rearrangement links TRBV29-1 to TRBJ2-5; the match to TRBD1 covers 8 bases. The CDR3 spans 12 residues. The germline gives CDR1 SQVTM, CDR2 ANQGSEA. V gave up 6 bases and J gave up 4 bases; unmatched junction bases: 4. The CDR3, as DNA: TGCAGCGTAAAACAGGGGGGAGAGACCCAGTACTTC. Amino acid sequence: CSVKQGGETQYF.

The chain links TRBV7-2 to TRBJ1-1; tentative D call: TRBD1 (6 bases). Trimming left V 5 bases short and J 11 bases short, with 12 bases between. The germline V gene encodes CDR1 SGHTA and CDR2 FQGNSA. The CDR3 is 11 residues long. For the CDR3, the DNA is TGTGCCAGCAGCCCCCACAGGGACGCTTTCTTT. Residues: CASSPHRDAFF.

The chain combines TRBV19 with TRBJ1-5; 7 bases are shared with TRBD1. CDR1 and CDR2 from the germline V gene are LNHDA and SQIVND (reference sequence). V was pared by 9 bases and J by 2 bases, with 7 bases of the junction left unmatched. The CDR3 runs to 14 residues. Here the CDR3 reads CARRGLVGNQPQHF. Here the CDR3 DNA reads TGTGCCAGAAGGGGGCTGGTGGGCAATCAGCCCCAGCATTTT.

J is TRBJ2-7 and V is TRBV7-3; 8 positions agree with TRBD2. This CDR3 has 14 residues. J lost 1 base, V lost 2 bases, and 1 base had no gene match. Looked up from germline, CDR1 is SGHTA and CDR2 is FQGTGA. CDR3 sequence: CASSLSGGSYEQYF. The CDR3 nucleotides read TGTGCCAGCAGCTTATCGGGAGGGTCCTACGAGCAGTACTTC.

The chain couples TRBV5-5 to TRBJ2-1; 10 bases fit TRBD2. Germline V gives CDR1 SGHKS, CDR2 YYEKEE (reference sequence). The CDR3 is made up of 15 amino acids. The junction had 3 bases not matched to a gene; V was cut back by 1 base and J by 5 bases. This CDR3 reads CASSLWLAGDNEQFF. DNA of the CDR3: TGTGCCAGCAGCTTGTGGCTAGCGGGAGACAATGAGCAGTTCTTC. Full variable domain (outside the CDR3, taken from reference TRBV5-5 and TRBJ2-1): DAGVTQSPTHLIKTRGQQVTLRCSPISGHKSVSWYQQVLGQGPQFIFQYYEKEERGRGNFPDRFSARQFPNYSSELNVNALLLGDSALYLCASSLWLAGDNEQFFGPGTRLTVL.

The V and J genes are TRBV7-2 and TRBJ2-6; no definite D call. CDR3 length: 15 residues. Deletions cut 5 bases from V and 1 base from J, with 9 bases between. The germline gives CDR1 SGHTA, CDR2 FQGNSA. CDR3 sequence: CASSTSLSGANVLTF. CDR3 coding DNA: TGTGCCAGCAGCACAAGTTTGTCTGGGGCCAACGTCCTGACTTTC.

The chain employs TRBV3-1 (or the pseudogene TRBV3-2) and TRBJ1-2; unclear D gene. The CDR3 covers 15 residues. Germline V gene data show CDR1 as LGHDT and CDR2 as YNNKEL (reference sequence). V gave up 0 bases and J gave up 4 bases, with 12 bases separating them. CDR3 sequence reads: CASSQDSAGFYGYTF. The CDR3 nucleotides read TGTGCCAGCAGCCAAGATTCCGCGGGGTTCTATGGCTACACCTTC.

V and J are TRBV29-1 and TRBJ2-2; tentatively, D is TRBD2 (5 bases). Germline CDR1 and CDR2: SQVTM and ANQGSEA. Trimming took off 6 bases at V and 7 bases at J, with 15 bases between the two ends. This CDR3 is built from 13 residues. The chain's CDR3 is CSVAGEKIGELFF. The DNA of the CDR3 is TGCAGCGTGGCCGGGGAAAAAATCGGGGAGCTGTTTTTT.

The chain uses TRBV19 and TRBJ2-3, with D perhaps TRBD2 (6 bases). The ends were cut back, 6 bases at V and 3 bases at J, with 10 bases in the middle. Germline V CDR1 and CDR2: LNHDA, SQIVND (reference sequence). The CDR3 totals 13 residues. DNA for the CDR3: TGTGCCAGTAGACCCCGGGGGACAGATACGCAGTATTTT. This gives the protein CASRPRGTDTQYF.

This clone showed up just a few times. The CDR3 region has the DNA TGTGCCAGCAGCCTCCGGAGGGGAAACACCGGGGAGCTGTTTTTT. The encoded protein is CASSLRRGNTGELFF. The V call is TRBV7-9, the J call TRBJ2-2, with D possibly being TRBD2 (6 bases). The CDR3 has 15 residues. V was pared by 5 bases and J by 2 bases, with 12 bases between. CDR1 SEHNR and CDR2 FQNEAQ come from the germline V gene (reference sequence).

This clone was seen a single time. The chain uses TRBV7-6 and TRBJ1-3; D remains unclear. Trimming removed 5 bases from V and 4 bases from J, with 15 bases in between. Germline-derived CDR1 and CDR2 are SGHVS and FNYEAQ. The CDR3 is 15 residues long. The CDR3 is CASSLSGGSGNTIYF. In DNA form, the CDR3 reads TGTGCCAGCAGCCTATCGGGAGGATCGGGAAACACCATATATTTT. The full variable domain, its missing parts supplied by reference TRBV7-6 and TRBJ1-3, is GAGVSQSPRYKVTKRGQDVALRCDPISGHVSLYWYRQALGQGPEFLTYFNYEAQQDKSGLPNDRFSAERPEGSISTLTIQRTEQRDSAMYRCASSLSGGSGNTIYFGEGSWLTVV.

This sequence joins TRBV5-1 and TRBJ2-1, with a possible D match to TRBD1 (6 bases). V was cut by 4 bases and J by 8 bases, with 19 bases left in between. The CDR3 runs to 15 residues. The germline V gene encodes CDR1 SGHRS and CDR2 YFSETQ. CDR3: CASSETGNGVYEQFF. DNA for the CDR3: TGCGCCAGCAGCGAAACAGGGAACGGGGTCTATGAGCAGTTCTTC.

This clone has just one count. CDR3 in DNA: TGTGCCAGCAGCTCAGGGGTAGATACGCAGTATTTT. The encoded protein is CASSSGVDTQYF. V usage is TRBV3-1 (or the pseudogene TRBV3-2) and J usage is TRBJ2-3; weak D call: TRBD1 (6 bases). Germline loops: CDR1 LGHDT, CDR2 YNNKEL (reference sequence). The ends were cut back, 5 bases at V and 5 bases at J, with 8 bases in the middle. The CDR3 loop spans 12 amino acids.

The genes are TRBV3-1 (or the pseudogene TRBV3-2) and TRBJ2-2, with 13 positions matching TRBD2. The CDR3 runs to 18 residues. Germline CDR1 LGHDT, CDR2 YNNKEL (reference sequence). The J segment lost 5 bases and the V segment lost 4 bases, leaving 10 bases of the junction unmatched. CDR3 bases: TGTGCCAGCAGCCGCGGGACTAGCGGGGCTTGGGGGACCGGGGAGCTGTTTTTT. As protein: CASSRGTSGAWGTGELFF.

The V call is TRBV6-5, the J call TRBJ1-6, with D tentatively TRBD1 (6 bases). CDR1 and CDR2 (germline): MNHEY, SVGAGI. V was shortened by 7 bases and J by 5 bases, with 12 bases between the two germline ends. CDR3 size: 14 residues. CDR3: CASNRQADNSPLHF. DNA for the CDR3: TGTGCCAGCAACAGACAGGCTGATAATTCACCCCTCCACTTT.

This clone appeared a few times. Other DNA sequences in the same sample also yield this CDR3. V is TRBV28 and J is TRBJ1-1; 11 nucleotides align to TRBD1. Germline CDR1 is MDHEN and CDR2 is SYDVKM. Trimming removed 5 bases from V and 0 bases from J; junction bases left unmatched: 5. The CDR3 runs 16 residues. Written as DNA, the CDR3 is TGTGCCAGCAGTCTGAGGACAGGGGGCCTGAACACTGAAGCTTTCTTT. Its translation is CASSLRTGGLNTEAFF.

This clone was seen a single time. The chain carries TRBV5-4 and TRBJ1-1; TRBD1 aligns across 7 bases. Per germline, CDR1 SGHNT and CDR2 YYREEE (reference sequence). The CDR3 extends over 12 amino acids. As DNA, the CDR3 is TGTGCATCGCAGGGGGAGAACACTGAAGCTTTCTTT. It yields the protein CASQGENTEAFF.

This chain uses TRBV2 with TRBJ2-7, with 8 bases lining up with TRBD1. The CDR3 length is 14 residues. Unmatched junction bases numbered 11, after V lost 0 bases and J lost 13 bases. Germline V gene sequence: CDR1 SNHLY, CDR2 FYNNEI. Written as DNA, the CDR3 is TGTGCCAGCAGTGAAGCAGCCACAGCTGACAGGGGTTACTTC. It is translated as CASSEAATADRGYF.

This chain links TRBV27 with TRBJ2-7, with 8 bases fitting TRBD2. Trimming took 4 bases from V and 4 from J; bases not matched to a gene: 9. Per germline, CDR1 MNHEY and CDR2 SMNVEV (reference sequence). The CDR3 is 15 amino acids. The CDR3 DNA sequence: TGTGCCAGCAGTTCCTCCGGGGGGGTTATGTACGAGCAGTACTTC. Translating gives CASSSSGGVMYEQYF.

The chain uses TRBV11-2 and TRBJ2-2; 10 bases agree with TRBD1. This CDR3 has 14 residues. With 4 bases clipped from V and 5 bases from J, the junction kept 1 base outside the gene matches. Germline V gives CDR1 SGHAT, CDR2 FQNNGV. CDR3 loop: CASSWGQGTGELFF. The CDR3 DNA reads as TGTGCCAGCAGCTGGGGACAGGGGACCGGGGAGCTGTTTTTT.

V and J are TRBV7-9 and TRBJ2-2; 8 nucleotides match TRBD1. The germline V gene encodes CDR1 SEHNR and CDR2 FQNEAQ (reference sequence). The CDR3 covers 19 residues. V trimming: 4 bases; J trimming: 0 bases; junction bases outside the gene matches: 13. The CDR3 DNA reads as TGTGCCAGCAGCTCCAGACAGGGGATCTCTCCTACGAACACCGGGGAGCTGTTTTTT. This gives the protein CASSSRQGISPTNTGELFF.

This chain joins TRBV3-1 (or the pseudogene TRBV3-2) and TRBJ1-3; 8 bases are a match to TRBD1. The germline V gene has CDR1 LGHDT and CDR2 YNNKEL (reference sequence). CDR3 size: 15 residues. After removal of 4 bases from V and 4 bases from J, the junction contained 6 bases not matched to a gene. In DNA form, the CDR3 reads TGTGCCAGCAGCCCTCCGGACAGGGACGGAAACACCATATATTTT. Translated, it gives CASSPPDRDGNTIYF.

The rearrangement joins TRBV2 to TRBJ2-4; the match to TRBD1 covers 10 bases. CDR1 and CDR2 from the germline V gene are SNHLY and FYNNEI. The CDR3 runs 15 residues. J was trimmed by 1 base and V by 6 bases; bases with no gene match: 3. The CDR3 bases are TGTGCCAGCAGCGACAGGGGGCGGGCCAAAAACATTCAGTACTTC. Its translation: CASSDRGRAKNIQYF.

This sequence joins TRBV6-5 and TRBJ2-2, with 9 nucleotides matching TRBD1. Germline loops: CDR1 MNHEY, CDR2 SVGAGI. V was pared by 6 bases and J by 4 bases, with 6 bases of the junction left unmatched. This CDR3 is built from 15 residues. DNA of the CDR3: TGTGCCAGCAGGACCCGGGACAGGGTCACCGGGGAGCTGTTTTTT. Amino acid sequence: CASRTRDRVTGELFF.